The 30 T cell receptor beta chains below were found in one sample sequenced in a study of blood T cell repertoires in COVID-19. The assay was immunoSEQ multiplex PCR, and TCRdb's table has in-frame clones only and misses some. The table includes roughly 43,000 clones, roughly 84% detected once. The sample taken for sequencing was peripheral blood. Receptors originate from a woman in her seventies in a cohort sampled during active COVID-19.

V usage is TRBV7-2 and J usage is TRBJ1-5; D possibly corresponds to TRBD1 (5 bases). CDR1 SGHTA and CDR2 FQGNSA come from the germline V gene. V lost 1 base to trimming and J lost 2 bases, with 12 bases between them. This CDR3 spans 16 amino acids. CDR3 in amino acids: CASSLGGGMGNQPQHF. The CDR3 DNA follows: TGTGCCAGCAGCTTAGGGGGGGGGATGGGCAATCAGCCCCAGCATTTT.

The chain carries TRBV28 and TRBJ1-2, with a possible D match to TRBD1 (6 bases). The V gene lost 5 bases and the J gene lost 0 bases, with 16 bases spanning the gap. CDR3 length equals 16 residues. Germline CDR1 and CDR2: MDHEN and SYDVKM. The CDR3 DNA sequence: TGTGCCAGCAGTCTAGCATGGGGGCGAACTAACTATGGCTACACCTTC. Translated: CASSLAWGRTNYGYTF.

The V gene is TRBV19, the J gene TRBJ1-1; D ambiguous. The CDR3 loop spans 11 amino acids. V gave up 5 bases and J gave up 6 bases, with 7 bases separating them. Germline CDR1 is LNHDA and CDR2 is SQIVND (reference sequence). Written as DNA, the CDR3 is TGTGCCAGTAGTTATGTCGCTGAAGCTTTCTTT. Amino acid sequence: CASSYVAEAFF.

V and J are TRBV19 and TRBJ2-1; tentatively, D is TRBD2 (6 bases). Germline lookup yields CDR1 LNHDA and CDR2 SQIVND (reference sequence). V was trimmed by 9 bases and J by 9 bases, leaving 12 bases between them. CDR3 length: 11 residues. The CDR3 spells CASSAGGEQFF. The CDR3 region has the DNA TGTGCCAGCTCTGCCGGGGGTGAGCAGTTCTTC.

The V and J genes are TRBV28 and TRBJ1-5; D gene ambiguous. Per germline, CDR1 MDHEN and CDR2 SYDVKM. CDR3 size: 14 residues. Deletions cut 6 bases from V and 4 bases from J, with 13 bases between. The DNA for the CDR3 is TGTGCCAGCAGCTCGTTTTCGGGAAATCAGCCCCAGCATTTT. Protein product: CASSSFSGNQPQHF.

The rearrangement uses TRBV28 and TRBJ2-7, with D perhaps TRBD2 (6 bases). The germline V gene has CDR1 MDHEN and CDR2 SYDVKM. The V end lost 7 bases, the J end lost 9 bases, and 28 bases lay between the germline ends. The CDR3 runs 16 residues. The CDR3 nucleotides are TGTGCCAGCATTGGGAGGAGGAGCGAATACTACGACGGGCAGTACTTC. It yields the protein CASIGRRSEYYDGQYF.

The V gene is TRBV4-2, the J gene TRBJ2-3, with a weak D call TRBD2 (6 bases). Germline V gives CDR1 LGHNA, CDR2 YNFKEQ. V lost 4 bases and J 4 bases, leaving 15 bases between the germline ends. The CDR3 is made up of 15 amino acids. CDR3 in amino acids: CASSLATRLADTQYF. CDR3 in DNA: TGTGCCAGCAGCCTAGCGACTAGACTGGCAGATACGCAGTATTTT.

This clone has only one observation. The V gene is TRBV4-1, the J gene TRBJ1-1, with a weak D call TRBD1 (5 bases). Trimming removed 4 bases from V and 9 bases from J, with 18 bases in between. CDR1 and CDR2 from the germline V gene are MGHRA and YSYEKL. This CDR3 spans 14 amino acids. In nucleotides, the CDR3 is TGCGCCAGCAGCCGGGTGGAACAGTCAGGGCAAGCTTTCTTT. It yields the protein CASSRVEQSGQAFF.

The CDR3 nucleotides read TGTGCCAGCTCACCGAGACAGGGGATGGACACCGGGGAGCTGTTTTTT. Translated, it gives CASSPRQGMDTGELFF. V and J are TRBV18 and TRBJ2-2; TRBD1 matches at 8 bases. V trimming: 3 bases; J trimming: 3 bases; junction bases outside the gene matches: 6. This CDR3 spans 16 amino acids. Germline V gene data show CDR1 as KGHSH and CDR2 as LQKENI.

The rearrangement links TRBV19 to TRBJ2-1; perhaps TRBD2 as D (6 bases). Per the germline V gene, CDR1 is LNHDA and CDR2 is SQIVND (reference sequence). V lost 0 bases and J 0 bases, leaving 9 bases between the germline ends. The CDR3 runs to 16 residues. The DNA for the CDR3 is TGTGCCAGTAGTATAGACCCCGGGAGCTCCTACAATGAGCAGTTCTTC. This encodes CASSIDPGSSYNEQFF. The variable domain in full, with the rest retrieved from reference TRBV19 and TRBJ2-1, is DGGITQSPKYLFRKEGQNVTLSCEQNLNHDAMYWYRQDPGQGLRLIYYSQIVNDFQKGDIAEGYSVSREKKESFPLTVTSAQKNPTAFYLCASSIDPGSSYNEQFFGPGTRLTVL.

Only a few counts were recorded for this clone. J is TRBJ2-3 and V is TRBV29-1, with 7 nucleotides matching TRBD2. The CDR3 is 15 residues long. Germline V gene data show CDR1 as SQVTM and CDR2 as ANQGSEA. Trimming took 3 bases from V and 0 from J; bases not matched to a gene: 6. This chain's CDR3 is CSVDQGGGSTDTQYF. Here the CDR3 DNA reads TGCAGCGTTGATCAGGGCGGGGGTAGCACAGATACGCAGTATTTT.

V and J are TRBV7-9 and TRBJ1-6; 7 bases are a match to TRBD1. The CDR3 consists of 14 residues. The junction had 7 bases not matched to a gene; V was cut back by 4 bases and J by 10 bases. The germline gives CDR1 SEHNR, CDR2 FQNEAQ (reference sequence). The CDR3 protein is CASSSGTAESPLHF. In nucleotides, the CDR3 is TGTGCCAGCAGCTCTGGGACAGCCGAATCACCCCTCCACTTT.

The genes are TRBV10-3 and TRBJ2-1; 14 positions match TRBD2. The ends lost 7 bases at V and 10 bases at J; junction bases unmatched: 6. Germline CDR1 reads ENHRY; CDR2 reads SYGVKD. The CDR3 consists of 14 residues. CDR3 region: CAINTGLAGVEQFF. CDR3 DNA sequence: TGTGCCATCAATACGGGACTAGCGGGAGTGGAGCAGTTCTTC.

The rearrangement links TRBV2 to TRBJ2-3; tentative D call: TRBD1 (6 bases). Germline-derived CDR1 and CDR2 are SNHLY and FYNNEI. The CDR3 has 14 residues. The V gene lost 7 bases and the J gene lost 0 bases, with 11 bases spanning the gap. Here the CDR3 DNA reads TGTGCCAGCAAGGACAGTACTAGCACAGATACGCAGTATTTT. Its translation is CASKDSTSTDTQYF. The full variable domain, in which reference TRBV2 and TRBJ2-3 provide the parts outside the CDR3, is EPEVTQTPSHQVTQMGQEVILRCVPISNHLYFYWYRQILGQKVEFLVSFYNNEISEKSEIFDDQFSVERPDGSNFTLKIRSTKLEDSAMYFCASKDSTSTDTQYFGPGTRLTVL.

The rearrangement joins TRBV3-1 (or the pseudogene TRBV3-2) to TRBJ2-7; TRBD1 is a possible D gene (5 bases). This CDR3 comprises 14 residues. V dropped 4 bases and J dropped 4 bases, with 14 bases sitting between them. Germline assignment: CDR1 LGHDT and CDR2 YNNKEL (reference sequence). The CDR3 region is CASSPQGLRYEQYF. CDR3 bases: TGTGCCAGCAGCCCTCAGGGTCTACGGTACGAGCAGTACTTC.

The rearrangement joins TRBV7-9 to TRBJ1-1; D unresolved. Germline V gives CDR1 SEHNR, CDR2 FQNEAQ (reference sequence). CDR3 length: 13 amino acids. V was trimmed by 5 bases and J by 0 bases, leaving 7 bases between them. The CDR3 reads CASSGQLNTEAFF. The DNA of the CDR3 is TGTGCCAGCAGCGGGCAGTTGAACACTGAAGCTTTCTTT.

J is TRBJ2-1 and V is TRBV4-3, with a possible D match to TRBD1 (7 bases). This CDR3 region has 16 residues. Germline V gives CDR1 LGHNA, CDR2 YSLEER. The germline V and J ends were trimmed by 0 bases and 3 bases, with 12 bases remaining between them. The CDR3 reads CASSQDLQGGYNEQFF. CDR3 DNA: TGCGCCAGCAGCCAAGATCTGCAGGGGGGCTACAATGAGCAGTTCTTC.

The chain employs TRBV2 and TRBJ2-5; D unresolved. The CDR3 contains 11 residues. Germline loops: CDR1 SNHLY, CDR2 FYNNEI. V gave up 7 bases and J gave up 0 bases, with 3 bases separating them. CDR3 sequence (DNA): TGTGCCAGCACCTACCAAGAGACCCAGTACTTC. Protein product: CASTYQETQYF.

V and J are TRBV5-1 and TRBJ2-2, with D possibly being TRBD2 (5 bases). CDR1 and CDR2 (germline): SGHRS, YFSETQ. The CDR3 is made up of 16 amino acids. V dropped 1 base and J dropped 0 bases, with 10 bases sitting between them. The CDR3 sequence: CASSLSGEANTGELFF. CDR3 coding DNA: TGCGCCAGCAGCTTGAGCGGAGAGGCGAACACCGGGGAGCTGTTTTTT.

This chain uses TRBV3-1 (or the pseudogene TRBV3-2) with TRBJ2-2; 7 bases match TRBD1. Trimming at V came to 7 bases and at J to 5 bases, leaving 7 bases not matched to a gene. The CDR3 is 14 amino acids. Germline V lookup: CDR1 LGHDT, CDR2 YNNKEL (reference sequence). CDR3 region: CASNRQGTTGELFF. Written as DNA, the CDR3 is TGTGCCAGCAACAGACAGGGTACTACCGGGGAGCTGTTTTTT.

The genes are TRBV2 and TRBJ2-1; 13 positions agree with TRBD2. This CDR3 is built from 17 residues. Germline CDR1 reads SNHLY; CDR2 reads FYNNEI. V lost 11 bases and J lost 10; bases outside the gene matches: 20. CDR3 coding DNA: TGTGCCGGAAAAGGGACTAGCGGGACCTGGCCGGGAAGGGAGCAGTTCTTC. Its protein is CAGKGTSGTWPGREQFF.

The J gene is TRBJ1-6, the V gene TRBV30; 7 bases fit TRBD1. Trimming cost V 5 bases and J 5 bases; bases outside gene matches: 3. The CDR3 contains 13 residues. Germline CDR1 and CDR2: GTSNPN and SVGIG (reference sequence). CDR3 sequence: CAWVDRNNSPLHF. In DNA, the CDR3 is TGTGCCTGGGTGGACAGGAATAATTCACCCCTCCACTTT.

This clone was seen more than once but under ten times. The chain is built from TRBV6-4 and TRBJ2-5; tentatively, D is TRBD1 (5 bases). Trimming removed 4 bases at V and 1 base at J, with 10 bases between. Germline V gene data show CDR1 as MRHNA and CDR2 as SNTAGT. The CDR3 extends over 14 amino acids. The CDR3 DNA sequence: TGTGCCAGCAGTGGGGGCAGAACCCAAGAGACCCAGTACTTC. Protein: CASSGGRTQETQYF.

In DNA form, the CDR3 reads TGTGCCAGCAGCCAAGAAGGGACAGGGGGCCGTGGCTACACCTTC. This sequence encodes CASSQEGTGGRGYTF. The V call is TRBV3-1 (or the pseudogene TRBV3-2), the J call TRBJ1-2, with 12 bases matching TRBD1. The CDR3 has 15 amino acids. Losses at the gene ends were 0 bases for V and 7 bases for J; bases not matched to a gene: 3. CDR1 is LGHDT and CDR2 is YNNKEL in the germline V gene (reference sequence).

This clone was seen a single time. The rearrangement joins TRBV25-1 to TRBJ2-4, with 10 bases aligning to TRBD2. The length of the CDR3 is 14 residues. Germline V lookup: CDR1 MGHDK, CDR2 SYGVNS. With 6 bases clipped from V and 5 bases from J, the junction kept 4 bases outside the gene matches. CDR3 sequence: CASSPAGGENIQYF. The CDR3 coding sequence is TGTGCCAGCAGCCCAGCGGGAGGGGAAAACATTCAGTACTTC.

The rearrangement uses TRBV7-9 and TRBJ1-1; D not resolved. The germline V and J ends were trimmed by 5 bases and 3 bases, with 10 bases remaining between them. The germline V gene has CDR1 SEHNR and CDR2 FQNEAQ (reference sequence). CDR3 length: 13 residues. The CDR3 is CASSALGDTEAFF. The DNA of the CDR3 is TGTGCCAGCAGCGCGCTCGGGGACACTGAAGCTTTCTTT.

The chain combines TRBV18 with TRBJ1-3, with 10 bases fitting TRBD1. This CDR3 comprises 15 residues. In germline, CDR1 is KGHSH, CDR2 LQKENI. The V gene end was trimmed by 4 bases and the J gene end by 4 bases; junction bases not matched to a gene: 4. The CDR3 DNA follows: TGTGCCAGCTCACGGACAGGGGGACGGGGAAACACCATATATTTT. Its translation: CASSRTGGRGNTIYF.

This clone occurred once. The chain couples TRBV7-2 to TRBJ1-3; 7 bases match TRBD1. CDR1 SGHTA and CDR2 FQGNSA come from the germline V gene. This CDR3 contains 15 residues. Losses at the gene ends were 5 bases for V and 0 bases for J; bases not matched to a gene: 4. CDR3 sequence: CASSPGGNSGNTIYF. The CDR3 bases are TGTGCCAGCAGCCCAGGGGGGAACTCTGGAAACACCATATATTTT.

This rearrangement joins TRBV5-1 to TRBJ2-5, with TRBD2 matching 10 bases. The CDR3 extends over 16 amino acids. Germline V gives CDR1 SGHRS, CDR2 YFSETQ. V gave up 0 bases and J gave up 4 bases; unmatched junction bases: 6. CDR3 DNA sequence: TGCGCCAGCAGCTTGGGGGCTAGCGGGAGCATAGAGACCCAGTACTTC. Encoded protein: CASSLGASGSIETQYF.

CDR3 residues: CASTAGHRETQYF. The CDR3 nucleotides read TGTGCCAGCACAGCGGGACACCGGGAGACCCAGTACTTC. V usage is TRBV2 and J usage is TRBJ2-5; D may be TRBD2 (7 bases). Germline CDR1 reads SNHLY; CDR2 reads FYNNEI. V was clipped by 7 bases and J by 5 bases, with 14 bases between them. There are 13 residues in the CDR3.